A selection of T cell receptor beta chains follows, all from one sample in a study of T cells in Graves' hyperthyroidism and ophthalmopathy. TCRdb passed the multiplex PCR reads through MiXCR, listing each CDR3 protein once. The sample holds 30,000 to 40,000 distinct CDR3 sequences, under 60% seen once. What was sequenced was blood. These receptors were obtained from a man aged 35-49 years with Graves' ophthalmopathy. The CDR3 runs from the conserved cysteine through the conserved F or W. D genes are given only for firm matches. Where a row states a size, it is once, few, many or the class of an expanded clone; other rows omit it.

CDR3: CASSLQQPRYNEQYF
DNA: TGCGCCAGCAGCTTGCAACAGCCGCGGTACAATGAGCAGTATTTT
D: NA
size: NA
V: TRBV5-1
J: TRBJ2-3

CDR3: CASSLRRGIPGETQYF
DNA: TGTGCCAGCAGCCTCCGACGGGGGATCCCCGGGGAGACCCAGTACTTC
D: NA
size: NA
V: TRBV5-8
J: TRBJ2-5

CDR3: CAISGSTDNTEAFF
DNA: TGTGCCATCAGTGGGTCTACAGACAACACTGAAGCTTTCTTT
D: NA
size: few
V: TRBV10-3
J: TRBJ1-1

CDR3: CASSVEGGNSPLHF
DNA: TGTGCCAGCAGCGTAGAGGGAGGCAATTCACCCCTCCACTTT
D: NA
size: medium-sized
V: TRBV9
J: TRBJ1-6

CDR3: CASSDQGNRYEQYF
DNA: TGTGCCAGCAGTGATCAAGGGAATAGGTACGAGCAGTACTTC
D: NA
size: once
V: TRBV6-2/TRBV6-3
J: TRBJ2-7

CDR3: CASSKLRVNTGELFF
DNA: TGTGCCAGTAGTAAGTTGAGGGTGAACACCGGGGAGCTGTTTTTC
D: NA
size: once
V: TRBV19
J: TRBJ2-2

CDR3: CASSLGVGGNSPLHFGNIQYF
DNA: NA
D: NA
size: NA
V: TRBV5-1
J: TRBJ2-4

CDR3: CASSFQGLETQYF
DNA: TGTGCCAGCAGCTTCCAGGGGTTGGAGACCCAGTACTTC
D: NA
size: NA
V: TRBV9
J: TRBJ2-5

CDR3: CRDRGDEQYF
DNA: TGCCGGGACAGGGGCGACGAGCAGTACTTC
D: TRBD1
size: NA
V: TRBV20-1
J: TRBJ2-7

CDR3: CASSLGTGGPEAFF
DNA: TGCGCCAGCAGCTTGGGGACAGGGGGCCCTGAAGCTTTCTTT
D: TRBD1
size: many
V: TRBV5-1
J: TRBJ1-1

CDR3: CAISEPGGRWQYF
DNA: TGTGCCATCAGTGAGCCGGGGGGGCGATGGCAGTACTTC
D: TRBD2
size: NA
V: TRBV10-3
J: TRBJ2-7

CDR3: CASSFRVTDSQPQHF
DNA: TGTGCCAGCAGTTTCCGGGTAACAGATAGTCAGCCCCAGCATTTT
D: NA
size: many
V: TRBV12-3/TRBV12-4
J: TRBJ1-5

CDR3: CASSQAHNEAFF
DNA: TGTGCCAGCAGCCAAGCACACAATGAAGCTTTCTTT
D: NA
size: many
V: TRBV3-1
J: TRBJ1-1

CDR3: CASSRQDESYTF
DNA: TGTGCCAGCAGCCGACAAGACGAGAGCTACACCTTC
D: NA
size: medium-sized
V: TRBV7-2
J: TRBJ1-2

CDR3: CASSLGAELFF
DNA: TGCGCCAGCAGCTTGGGGGCGGAGCTGTTTTTT
D: NA
size: NA
V: TRBV5-1
J: TRBJ2-2

CDR3: CSATGQEKLFF
DNA: TGCAGTGCTACGGGACAGGAAAAACTGTTTTTT
D: TRBD1
size: medium-sized
V: TRBV20-1
J: TRBJ1-4

CDR3: CASSFYICSARVGQTGNGYTF
DNA: NA
D: NA
size: NA
V: TRBV25-1
J: TRBJ1-2

CDR3: CASSLSAGTGEQYF
DNA: TGTGCTAGCAGCTTGTCGGCGGGGACAGGGGAGCAGTACTTC
D: TRBD1
size: once
V: TRBV7-7
J: TRBJ2-7

CDR3: CASSFTNTGELYF
DNA: TGTGCCAGCAGCTTTACGAACACCGGGGAGCTGTACTTC
D: NA
size: NA
V: TRBV7-3
J: TRBJ2-7

CDR3: CASSESYRFNEQFF
DNA: TGCGCCAGCAGTGAGTCGTACAGGTTCAATGAGCAGTTCTTC
D: NA
size: NA
V: TRBV10-1
J: TRBJ2-1

CDR3: CASSDWSRDYQETQYF
DNA: TGCGCCAGCAGTGACTGGTCCCGGGACTACCAAGAGACCCAGTACTTC
D: NA
size: many
V: TRBV10-2
J: TRBJ2-5

CDR3: CASSLVAGDTQYFGYTF
DNA: NA
D: NA
size: NA
V: TRBV11-3
J: TRBJ1-2

CDR3: CSARDRLAAYNEQYF
DNA: TGCAGTGCTAGAGATCGACTAGCGGCCTACAATGAGCAGTATTTT
D: TRBD2
size: NA
V: TRBV20-1
J: TRBJ2-3

CDR3: CASSGTVKAFF
DNA: TGTGCCAGCAGTGGGACAGTGAAAGCTTTCTTT
D: NA
size: NA
V: TRBV2
J: TRBJ1-1

CDR3: CASSSTSPGTAQETQYF
DNA: TGTGCCAGCAGCTCCACCAGTCCCGGGACGGCACAAGAGACCCAGTACTTC
D: NA
size: NA
V: TRBV7-2
J: TRBJ2-5

CDR3: CASSSIKRGAYEQYF
DNA: TGTGCCAGCAGCTCCATTAAGCGGGGGGCCTACGAGCAGTACTTC
D: TRBD2
size: many
V: TRBV28
J: TRBJ2-7

CDR3: CASSSTDRAGNTF
DNA: TGTGCCAGCAGCTCGACGGACAGGGCTGGAAACACCTTC
D: TRBD1
size: NA
V: TRBV7-9
J: TRBJ1-2

CDR3: CASLLLATSTDTQYF
DNA: TGTGCCAGCCTCCTCCTAGCGACTAGCACAGATACGCAGTATTTT
D: NA
size: many
V: TRBV2
J: TRBJ2-3

CDR3: CASSLTSGSTDTQYF
DNA: TGTGCCAGCAGCCTAACTAGCGGTAGCACAGATACGCAGTATTTT
D: TRBD2
size: many
V: TRBV3-1
J: TRBJ2-3

CDR3: CASGVGGTADTQYF
DNA: TGTGCCAGCGGAGTGGGGGGGACCGCAGATACGCAGTATTTT
D: TRBD2
size: once
V: TRBV7-2
J: TRBJ2-3

CDR3: CASSSAGGCGANVLTF
DNA: TGTGCCAGCAGCTCGGCAGGGGGCTGTGGGGCCAACGTCCTGACTTTC
D: TRBD1
size: once
V: TRBV7-2
J: TRBJ2-6

CDR3: CASSIGTSGNQPQHF
DNA: TGTGCCAGTAGTATAGGGACTTCTGGCAATCAGCCCCAGCATTTT
D: NA
size: NA
V: TRBV19
J: TRBJ1-5

CDR3: CASRKGTGVETQYF
DNA: TGTGCCAGCAGAAAGGGGACAGGGGTAGAGACCCAGTACTTC
D: TRBD1
size: NA
V: TRBV6-1
J: TRBJ2-5

CDR3: CASSPAVLAGGPGTQYF
DNA: TGCGCCAGCAGCCCGGCCGTGCTAGCGGGGGGGCCGGGGACCCAGTACTTC
D: TRBD2
size: many
V: TRBV4-1
J: TRBJ2-5

CDR3: CASSPRESSYNEQFF
DNA: TGCGCTAGCAGCCCGCGGGAGAGCTCCTACAATGAGCAGTTCTTC
D: TRBD2
size: NA
V: TRBV5-1
J: TRBJ2-1

CDR3: CASSLTSGSGELFF
DNA: TGTGCCAGCAGCTTAACTAGCGGGAGCGGGGAGCTGTTTTTT
D: TRBD2
size: NA
V: TRBV7-2
J: TRBJ2-2

CDR3: CASSQMDGAGNEQFF
DNA: TGTGCCAGCAGCCAAATGGACGGTGCCGGCAATGAGCAGTTCTTC
D: NA
size: many
V: TRBV4-2
J: TRBJ2-1

CDR3: CASRQGSTNTGELFF
DNA: TGTGCCAGTCGACAGGGATCGACGAACACCGGGGAGCTGTTTTTT
D: TRBD1
size: many
V: TRBV19
J: TRBJ2-2

CDR3: CSARTEYQPQHF
DNA: TGCAGTGCACGGACGGAATATCAGCCCCAGCATTTT
D: NA
size: medium-sized
V: TRBV20-1
J: TRBJ1-5

CDR3: CAFSEGGWGDTEAFF
DNA: TGTGCCTTCAGTGAAGGCGGATGGGGTGACACTGAAGCTTTCTTT
D: NA
size: NA
V: TRBV10-3
J: TRBJ1-1

CDR3: CATSDPGTGGTEAFF
DNA: TGTGCCACCAGTGACCCCGGGACAGGGGGAACTGAAGCTTTCTTT
D: TRBD1
size: NA
V: TRBV24-1
J: TRBJ1-1

CDR3: CSAPKIQGNQPQHF
DNA: TGCAGTGCTCCAAAGATACAGGGAAATCAGCCCCAGCATTTT
D: NA
size: many
V: TRBV20-1
J: TRBJ1-5

CDR3: CAWSVRRRDEAFF
DNA: TGTGCCTGGAGTGTACGAAGGAGGGATGAAGCTTTCTTT
D: NA
size: many
V: TRBV30
J: TRBJ1-1

CDR3: CASRDSSGEYF
DNA: TGCGCCAGCCGGGACTCCTCAGGGGAGTACTTC
D: NA
size: NA
V: TRBV5-1
J: TRBJ2-7

CDR3: CSARSSGTEGQPQHF
DNA: TGCAGTGCTAGGTCTAGCGGGACTGAAGGTCAGCCCCAGCATTTT
D: NA
size: NA
V: TRBV20-1
J: TRBJ1-5

CDR3: CATSRDDGGADTQYF
DNA: TGTGCCACCAGCAGAGACGATGGGGGGGCAGATACGCAGTATTTT
D: TRBD2
size: once
V: TRBV15
J: TRBJ2-3

CDR3: CASRLPGTAQAEQYF
DNA: TGCGCCAGCAGATTACCCGGGACTGCTCAGGCCGAGCAGTACTTC
D: NA
size: many
V: TRBV5-1
J: TRBJ2-7

CDR3: CASSAGGRDTEAFF
DNA: TGCGCCAGCAGCGCAGGGGGACGGGACACTGAAGCTTTCTTT
D: TRBD1
size: NA
V: TRBV10-2
J: TRBJ1-1

CDR3: CAWSVPTGRNQPQHF
DNA: TGTGCCTGGAGTGTCCCGACAGGGCGCAATCAGCCCCAGCATTTT
D: TRBD1
size: many
V: TRBV30
J: TRBJ1-5

CDR3: CASSRELPPDTQYF
DNA: TGTGCCAGCAGCCGGGAGCTCCCCCCAGATACGCAGTATTTT
D: NA
size: many
V: TRBV7-3
J: TRBJ2-3